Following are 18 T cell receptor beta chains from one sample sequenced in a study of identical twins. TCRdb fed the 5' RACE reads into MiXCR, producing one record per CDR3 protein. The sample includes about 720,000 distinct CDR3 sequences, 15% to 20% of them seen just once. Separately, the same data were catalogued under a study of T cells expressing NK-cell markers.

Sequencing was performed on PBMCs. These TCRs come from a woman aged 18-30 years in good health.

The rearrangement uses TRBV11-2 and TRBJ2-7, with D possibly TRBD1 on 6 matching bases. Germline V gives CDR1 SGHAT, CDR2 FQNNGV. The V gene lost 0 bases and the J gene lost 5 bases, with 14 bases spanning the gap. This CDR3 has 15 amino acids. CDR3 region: CASSLDGGALHEQYF. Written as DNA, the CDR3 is TGTGCCAGCAGCTTAGATGGGGGCGCGCTACACGAGCAGTACTTC.

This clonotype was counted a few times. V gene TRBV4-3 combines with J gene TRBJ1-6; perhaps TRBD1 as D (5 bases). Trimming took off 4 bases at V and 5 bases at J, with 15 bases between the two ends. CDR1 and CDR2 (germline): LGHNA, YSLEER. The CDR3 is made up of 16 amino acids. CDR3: CASSLHRDGDNSPLHF. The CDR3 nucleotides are TGCGCCAGCAGCCTCCACCGGGACGGGGATAATTCACCCCTCCACTTT.

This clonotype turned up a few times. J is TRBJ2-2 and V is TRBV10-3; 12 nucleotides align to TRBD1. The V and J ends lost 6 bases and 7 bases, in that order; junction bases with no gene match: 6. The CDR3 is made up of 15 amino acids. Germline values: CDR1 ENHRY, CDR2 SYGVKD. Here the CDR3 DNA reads TGTGCCATCAGCGGGACAGGGGGCTTTGGCGGGGAGCTGTTTTTT. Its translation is CAISGTGGFGGELFF.

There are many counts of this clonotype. This CDR3 is CASSLWQGKETQYF. The CDR3 DNA reads as TGTGCCAGCAGCTTGTGGCAGGGCAAAGAGACCCAGTACTTC. The chain recombines TRBV5-6 with TRBJ2-5; the D gene is possibly TRBD1 (5 bases). CDR1 and CDR2 (germline): SGHDT, YYEEEE. CDR3 length equals 14 residues. Trimming cost V 1 base and J 3 bases, with 10 bases left between them.

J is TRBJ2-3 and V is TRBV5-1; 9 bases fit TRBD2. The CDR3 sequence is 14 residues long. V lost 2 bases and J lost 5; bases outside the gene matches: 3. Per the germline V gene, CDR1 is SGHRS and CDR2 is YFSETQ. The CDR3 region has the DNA TGCGCCAGCAGCTTCGGACTAGCGAGAGATACGCAGTATTTT. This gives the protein CASSFGLARDTQYF. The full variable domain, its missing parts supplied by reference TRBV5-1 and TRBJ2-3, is KAGVTQTPRYLIKTRGQQVTLSCSPISGHRSVSWYQQTPGQGLQFLFEYFSETQRNKGNFPGRFSGRQFSNSRSEMNVSTLELGDSALYLCASSFGLARDTQYFGPGTRLTVL.

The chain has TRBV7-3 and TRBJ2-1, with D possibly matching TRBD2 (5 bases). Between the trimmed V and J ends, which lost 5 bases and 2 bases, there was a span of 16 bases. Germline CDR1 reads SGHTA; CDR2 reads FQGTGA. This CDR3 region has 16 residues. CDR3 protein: CASSRDPLAPYNEQFF. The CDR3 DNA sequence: TGTGCCAGCAGCCGCGATCCCCTAGCCCCCTACAATGAGCAGTTCTTC.

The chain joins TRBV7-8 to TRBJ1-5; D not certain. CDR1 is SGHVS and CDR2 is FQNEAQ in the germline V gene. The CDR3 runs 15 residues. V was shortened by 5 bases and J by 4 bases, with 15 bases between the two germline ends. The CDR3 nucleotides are TGTGCCAGCAGCGACGCGTGGGCAGCAAATCAGCCCCAGCATTTT. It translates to CASSDAWAANQPQHF. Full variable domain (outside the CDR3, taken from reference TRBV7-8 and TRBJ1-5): GAGVSQSPRYKVAKRGQDVALRCDPISGHVSLFWYQQALGQGPEFLTYFQNEAQLDKSGLPSDRFFAERPEGSVSTLKIQRTQQEDSAVYLCASSDAWAANQPQHFGDGTRLSIL.

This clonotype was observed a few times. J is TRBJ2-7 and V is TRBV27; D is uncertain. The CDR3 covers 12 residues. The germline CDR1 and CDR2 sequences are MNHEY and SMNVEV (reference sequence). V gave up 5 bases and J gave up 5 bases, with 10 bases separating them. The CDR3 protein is CASSGPLHEQYF. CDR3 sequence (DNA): TGTGCCAGCAGTGGCCCCCTCCACGAGCAGTACTTC.

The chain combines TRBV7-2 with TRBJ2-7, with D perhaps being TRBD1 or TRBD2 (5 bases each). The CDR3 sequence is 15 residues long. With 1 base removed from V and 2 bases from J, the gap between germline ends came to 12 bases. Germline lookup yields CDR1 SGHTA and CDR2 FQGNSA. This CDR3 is CASSLEGRGTYEQYF. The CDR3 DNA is TGTGCCAGCAGCTTAGAGGGCCGGGGCACCTACGAGCAGTACTTC.

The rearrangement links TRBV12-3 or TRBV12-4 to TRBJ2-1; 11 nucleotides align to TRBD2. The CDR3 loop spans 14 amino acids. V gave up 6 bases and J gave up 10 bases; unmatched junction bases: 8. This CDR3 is CASRTTTSGKEQFF. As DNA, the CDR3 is TGTGCCAGCAGAACCACGACTAGCGGGAAAGAGCAGTTCTTC.

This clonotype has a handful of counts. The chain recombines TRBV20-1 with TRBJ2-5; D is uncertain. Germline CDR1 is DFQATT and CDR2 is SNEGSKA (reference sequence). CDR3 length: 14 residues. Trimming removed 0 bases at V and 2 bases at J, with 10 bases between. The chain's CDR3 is CSAREPMRQETQYF. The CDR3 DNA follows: TGCAGTGCTAGAGAGCCAATGCGACAAGAGACCCAGTACTTC.

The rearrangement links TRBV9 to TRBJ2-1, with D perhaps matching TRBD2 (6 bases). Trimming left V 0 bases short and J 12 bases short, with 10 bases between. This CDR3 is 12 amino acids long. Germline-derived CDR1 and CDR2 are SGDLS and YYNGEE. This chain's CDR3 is CASSVDSGGQFF. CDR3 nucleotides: TGTGCCAGCAGCGTAGATAGCGGTGGGCAGTTCTTC.

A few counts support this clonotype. In nucleotides, the CDR3 is TGTGCCATCAGTGCCCGCGACAGGGGTTCGGACGAGCAGTACTTC. Translation gives CAISARDRGSDEQYF. The V call is TRBV10-3, the J call TRBJ2-7; 8 nucleotides align to TRBD1. Germline V gene lookup returns CDR1 ENHRY and CDR2 SYGVKD. The trim removed 4 bases at V and 5 bases at J, leaving 10 bases unmatched. CDR3 length equals 15 residues.

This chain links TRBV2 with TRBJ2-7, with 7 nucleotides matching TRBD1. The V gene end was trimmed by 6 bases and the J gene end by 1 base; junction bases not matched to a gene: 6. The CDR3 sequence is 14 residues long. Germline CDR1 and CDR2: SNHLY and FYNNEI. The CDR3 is CASRLPGQSYEQYF. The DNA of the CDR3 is TGTGCCAGCAGACTCCCGGGACAGTCCTACGAGCAGTACTTC. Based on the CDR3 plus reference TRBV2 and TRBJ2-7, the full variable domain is EPEVTQTPSHQVTQMGQEVILRCVPISNHLYFYWYRQILGQKVEFLVSFYNNEISEKSEIFDDQFSVERPDGSNFTLKIRSTKLEDSAMYFCASRLPGQSYEQYFGPGTRLTVT.

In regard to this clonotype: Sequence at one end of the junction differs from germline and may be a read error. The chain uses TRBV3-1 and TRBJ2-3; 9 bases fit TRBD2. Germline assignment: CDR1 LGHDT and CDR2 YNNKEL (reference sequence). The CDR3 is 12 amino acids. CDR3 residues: CASSQGTSVVSF. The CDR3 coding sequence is TGTGCCAGCAGCCAAGGGACTAGCGTCGTCTCTTTT.

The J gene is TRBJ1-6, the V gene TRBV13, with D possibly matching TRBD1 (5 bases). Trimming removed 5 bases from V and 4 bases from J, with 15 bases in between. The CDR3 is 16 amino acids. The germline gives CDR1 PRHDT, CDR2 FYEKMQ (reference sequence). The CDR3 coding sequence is TGTGCCAGCAGCAGAGCGGGGGTTCAGTATAATTCACCCCTCCACTTT. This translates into CASSRAGVQYNSPLHF.

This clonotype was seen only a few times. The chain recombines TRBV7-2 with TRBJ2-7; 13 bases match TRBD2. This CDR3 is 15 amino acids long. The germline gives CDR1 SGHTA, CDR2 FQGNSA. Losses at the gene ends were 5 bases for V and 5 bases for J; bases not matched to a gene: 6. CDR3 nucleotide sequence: TGTGCCAGCAGCGCAAGCGGACTAGCGGGAGACGAGCAGTACTTC. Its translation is CASSASGLAGDEQYF.

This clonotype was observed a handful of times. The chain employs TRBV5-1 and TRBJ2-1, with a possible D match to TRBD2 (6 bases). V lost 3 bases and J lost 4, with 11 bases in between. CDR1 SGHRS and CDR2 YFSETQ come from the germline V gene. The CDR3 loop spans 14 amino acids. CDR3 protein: CASSSGVQYNEQFF. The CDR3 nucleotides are TGCGCCAGCAGCTCGGGGGTCCAATACAATGAGCAGTTCTTC.